Each of the 13 T cell receptor beta chains below was sequenced from the same sample in a study of blood T cell repertoires in COVID-19. Produced via immunoSEQ multiplex PCR; TCRdb's table is partial and in-frame only. Of 250,000 or so clones in the sample, about 86% were seen once. Sequencing input: peripheral blood. These receptors originate from an elderly man with acute or convalescent COVID-19.

The V and J genes are TRBV2 and TRBJ2-4, with 7 bases aligning to TRBD1. With 9 bases clipped from V and 0 bases from J, the junction kept 8 bases outside the gene matches. This CDR3 is built from 15 residues. Per the germline V gene, CDR1 is SNHLY and CDR2 is FYNNEI. The CDR3: CASTRDSLAKNIQYF. CDR3 sequence (DNA): TGTGCCAGTACCCGGGACAGTTTAGCCAAAAACATTCAGTACTTC.

The V call is TRBV10-3, the J call TRBJ1-3; tentatively, D is TRBD1 (5 bases). CDR1 and CDR2 from the germline V gene are ENHRY and SYGVKD. CDR3 length equals 13 residues. V shed 3 bases and J shed 2 bases, with 5 bases lying between them. The CDR3 region has the DNA TGTGCCATCAGTGACAGGGCTGGAAACACCATATATTTT. Translated: CAISDRAGNTIYF.

The chain joins TRBV6-5 to TRBJ1-2; a weak D match, TRBD1 (5 bases). The CDR3 runs 13 residues. V lost 5 bases to trimming and J lost 4 bases, with 11 bases between them. Germline-derived CDR1 and CDR2 are MNHEY and SVGAGI. This CDR3 reads CASSPDSFYGYTF. Written as DNA, the CDR3 is TGTGCCAGCAGTCCCGACAGCTTCTATGGCTACACCTTC.

The rearrangement joins TRBV19 to TRBJ1-6; 8 bases fit TRBD1. Germline V CDR1 and CDR2: LNHDA, SQIVND (reference sequence). The V and J ends lost 7 bases and 2 bases, in that order; junction bases with no gene match: 4. The CDR3 extends over 15 amino acids. The CDR3 coding sequence is TGTGCCAGTAATGACAGGGGCACCTATAATTCACCCCTCCACTTT. Translated: CASNDRGTYNSPLHF.

This clone appeared once. The chain couples TRBV6-5 to TRBJ1-2, with 7 bases lining up with TRBD1. There are 13 residues in the CDR3. Germline loops: CDR1 MNHEY, CDR2 SVGAGI. V shed 6 bases and J 6 bases; nucleotides not matched to a gene: 7. The CDR3 coding sequence is TGTGCCAGCAGGCGTTCAGGGGGGAATGGCTACACCTTC. Protein product: CASRRSGGNGYTF.

The chain recombines TRBV6-5 with TRBJ1-5, with 9 bases fitting TRBD1. CDR1 MNHEY and CDR2 SVGAGI come from the germline V gene. Losses at the gene ends were 6 bases for V and 3 bases for J; bases not matched to a gene: 3. The CDR3 totals 14 residues. CDR3 sequence (DNA): TGTGCCAGCAGCCCACAGGGGGCCAATCAGCCCCAGCATTTT. Translating gives CASSPQGANQPQHF.

The V and J genes are TRBV4-1 and TRBJ2-7; 8 bases agree with TRBD2. The length of the CDR3 is 15 residues. Trimming at V came to 3 bases and at J to 3 bases, leaving 7 bases not matched to a gene. The germline V gene encodes CDR1 MGHRA and CDR2 YSYEKL. The CDR3 region is CASSQLGLGGYEQYF. The DNA for the CDR3 is TGCGCCAGCAGCCAGTTGGGACTAGGCGGCTACGAGCAGTACTTC.

V and J are TRBV3-1 (or the pseudogene TRBV3-2) and TRBJ2-2; the match to TRBD2 covers 7 bases. Germline values: CDR1 LGHDT, CDR2 YNNKEL (reference sequence). The CDR3 has 14 amino acids. Losses at the gene ends were 4 bases for V and 4 bases for J; bases not matched to a gene: 3. As DNA, the CDR3 is TGTGCCAGCAGCCCGGGAGGTTCCACCGGGGAGCTGTTTTTT. Translated: CASSPGGSTGELFF.

J is TRBJ2-3 and V is TRBV7-9; 9 nucleotides agree with TRBD2. The CDR3 is 15 amino acids. From germline, CDR1 is SEHNR and CDR2 FQNEAQ (reference sequence). The J segment lost 2 bases and the V segment lost 2 bases, leaving 2 bases of the junction unmatched. The chain's CDR3 is CASSLIAGATDTQYF. CDR3 coding DNA: TGTGCCAGCAGCTTAATAGCGGGGGCCACAGATACGCAGTATTTT.

Only one count was recorded for this clone. This chain joins TRBV7-9 and TRBJ1-2; D might be TRBD1 (6 bases). The CDR3 is made up of 14 amino acids. Trimming shortened V by 3 bases and J by 6 bases, and 14 bases separated the two germline ends. Per germline, CDR1 SEHNR and CDR2 FQNEAQ (reference sequence). The CDR3 reads CASSLEQGRNGYTF. CDR3 nucleotides: TGTGCCAGCAGCTTGGAACAGGGTAGGAATGGCTACACCTTC.

The CDR3 DNA is TGTGCCAGCAGTGACCCCATGAGCGGTAACATTCAGTACTTC. Its translation is CASSDPMSGNIQYF. V usage is TRBV6-4 and J usage is TRBJ2-4; D may be TRBD2 (5 bases). Germline CDR1 MRHNA, CDR2 SNTAGT. This CDR3 contains 14 residues. V was shortened by 2 bases and J by 7 bases, with 12 bases between the two germline ends.

The CDR3 here is CASSPGLVQFF. Here the CDR3 DNA reads TGTGCCAGCAGCCCCGGACTAGTTCAGTTCTTC. This chain links TRBV9 with TRBJ2-1, with 7 bases lining up with TRBD2. The CDR3 is made up of 11 amino acids. Germline V gene sequence: CDR1 SGDLS, CDR2 YYNGEE. V shed 4 bases and J 13 bases; nucleotides not matched to a gene: 5. Complete variable domain (other parts from reference TRBV9 and TRBJ2-1): DSGVTQTPKHLITATGQRVTLRCSPRSGDLSVYWYQQSLDQGLQFLIQYYNGEERAKGNILERFSAQQFPDLHSELNLSSLELGDSALYFCASSPGLVQFFGPGTRLTVL.

The chain employs TRBV18 and TRBJ2-5; 9 bases are a match to TRBD2. V shed 3 bases and J 7 bases; nucleotides not matched to a gene: 6. Germline V gene sequence: CDR1 KGHSH, CDR2 LQKENI. The CDR3 consists of 14 residues. The CDR3: CASSPGALAGTQYF. CDR3 nucleotide sequence: TGTGCCAGCTCACCCGGGGCACTAGCGGGGACCCAGTACTTC.